This T cell receptor (beta chain) was sequenced for a study of patients and donors after allogeneic stem cell transplantation. MiXCR, applied by TCRdb to the RT-PCR reads, yields one record per CDR3 protein. The repertoire consists of roughly 940,000 distinct CDR3 sequences, with roughly 18% occurring once and the leading ten covering roughly 6.4%. Trimming pared 5 bases from V and 5 bases from J, leaving 16 bases between. CDR3 size: 14 residues. This clonotype has just a few counts. The sample taken for sequencing was blood, either unsorted or a sorted T cell fraction (not recorded which). This receptor was taken from a human donor who was either an allogeneic HSCT recipient or a stem cell or donor lymphocyte infusion donor (not recorded which). It is not recorded whose cells these are; they may come from a transplant donor. This sequence joins TRBV12-3 or TRBV12-4 and TRBJ2-7; TRBD1 or TRBD2 may be the D gene (5 bases each). DNA of the CDR3: TGTGCCAGCAGTACGCAGGGAGCCGGCCACGAGCAGTACTTC. Protein sequence: CASSTQGAGHEQYF.